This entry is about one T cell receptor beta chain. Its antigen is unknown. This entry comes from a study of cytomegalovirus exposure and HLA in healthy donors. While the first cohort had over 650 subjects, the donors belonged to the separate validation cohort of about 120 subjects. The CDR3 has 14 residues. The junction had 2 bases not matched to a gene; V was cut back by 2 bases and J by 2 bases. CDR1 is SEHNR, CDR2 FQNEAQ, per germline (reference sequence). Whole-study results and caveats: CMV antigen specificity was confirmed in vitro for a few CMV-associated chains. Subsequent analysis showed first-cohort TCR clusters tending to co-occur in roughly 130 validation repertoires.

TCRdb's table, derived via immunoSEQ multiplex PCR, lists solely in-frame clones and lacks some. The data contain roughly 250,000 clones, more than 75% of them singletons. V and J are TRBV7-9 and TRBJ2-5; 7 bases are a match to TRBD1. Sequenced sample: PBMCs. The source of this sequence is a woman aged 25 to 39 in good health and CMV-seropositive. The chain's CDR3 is CASSLRTGQETQYF. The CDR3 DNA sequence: TGTGCCAGCAGCTTAAGGACAGGACAAGAGACCCAGTACTTC.